The T cell receptor (beta chain) described here comes from a study of shared clonotypes between healthy human individuals. Whole-study context: Per donor, three plates held CD4 naive cells, three held CD4 memory, two held CD8 naive and one held CD8 memory. Study-wide points: Rarefaction analysis demonstrated incomplete sorted-subset sequencing notwithstanding large depth.

Profiled with immunoSEQ multiplex PCR; TCRdb holds only in-frame clones, not every one. The sample holds about 980,000 clones, approximately 80% seen once. Nashville, Tennessee was home to all donors, each a Caucasian adult. Regarding this clone: Its antigen remains unknown.

CDR3 length equals 17 residues. V shed 3 bases and J 3 bases; nucleotides not matched to a gene: 13. Looked up from germline, CDR1 is GTSNPN and CDR2 is SVGIG (reference sequence). The source material was memory CD4+ T cells sorted from blood. Subset in this sample: CD45RA-negative fraction. The receptor's source is a man aged 18-30 years in good health. The chain links TRBV30 to TRBJ2-7, with 11 bases aligning to TRBD1. The CDR3 DNA is TGTGCCTGGAGGCCCCCCCGCGGACAGGGGGCATTCTACGAGCAGTACTTC. It yields the protein CAWRPPRGQGAFYEQYF. Using reference TRBV30 and TRBJ2-7 for the parts outside the CDR3, the full variable domain is SQTIHQWPATLVQPVGSPLSLECTVEGTSNPNLYWYRQAAGRGLQLLFYSVGIGQISSEVPQNLSASRPQDRQFILSSKKLLLSDSGFYLCAWRPPRGQGAFYEQYFGPGTRLTVT.